Below are 25 T cell receptor beta chains sequenced from a single sample in a study of T cell responses to AZD1222 COVID-19 vaccine. Assay used: immunoSEQ multiplex PCR; TCRdb lists only in-frame clones, some missing. The table lists more than 110,000 clones, roughly 92% of them singletons. The sample consisted of peripheral blood, taken on day 0 of AZD1222 vaccination. The receptors here all came from an adult in good health.

This clone occurred a few times. This chain links TRBV4-1 with TRBJ1-1; no reliable D call. CDR3 length: 14 residues. The V end lost 1 base, the J end lost 4 bases, and 10 bases lay between the germline ends. Germline CDR1 reads MGHRA; CDR2 reads YSYEKL. This CDR3 is CASSQAGMGTEAFF. In DNA form, the CDR3 reads TGCGCCAGCAGCCAAGCGGGAATGGGCACTGAAGCTTTCTTT.

V gene TRBV28 combines with J gene TRBJ2-5; maybe TRBD1 (6 bases). CDR3 length: 11 amino acids. V lost 10 bases to trimming and J lost 4 bases, with 10 bases between them. The germline CDR1 and CDR2 sequences are MDHEN and SYDVKM. The CDR3 loop reads CATQGSETQYF. The CDR3 DNA sequence: TGTGCCACCCAGGGGTCAGAGACCCAGTACTTC.

The gene calls are TRBV28 and TRBJ2-7, with 8 positions matching TRBD2. CDR3 size: 16 residues. The ends lost 2 bases at V and 0 bases at J; junction bases unmatched: 6. Germline CDR1 is MDHEN and CDR2 is SYDVKM. The CDR3 loop is CASSLLVREVSYEQYF. The CDR3 DNA reads as TGTGCCAGCAGTTTACTGGTGCGGGAGGTCTCCTACGAGCAGTACTTC.

The V call is TRBV28, the J call TRBJ1-6; 8 bases line up with TRBD1. Germline-derived CDR1 and CDR2 are MDHEN and SYDVKM. V trimming: 6 bases; J trimming: 7 bases; junction bases outside the gene matches: 8. CDR3 length equals 15 residues. The CDR3, as DNA: TGTGCCAGCAGAGGACAGGGACCCCTCAATTCACCCCTCCACTTT. It encodes CASRGQGPLNSPLHF.

The V and J genes are TRBV11-2 and TRBJ2-7; 10 nucleotides align to TRBD2. The CDR3 consists of 17 residues. Trimming at V came to 5 bases and at J to 4 bases, leaving 14 bases not matched to a gene. The V gene's germline CDR1 is SGHAT and CDR2 FQNNGV. The CDR3 DNA reads TGTGCCAGCAGCCGGACTAGCGGTCCCTCTGAACTATACGAGCAGTACTTC. This translates into CASSRTSGPSELYEQYF.

This sequence joins TRBV12-5 and TRBJ1-2; D unclear. The CDR3 has 15 amino acids. The V gene lost 5 bases and the J gene lost 6 bases, with 19 bases spanning the gap. Germline V gene data show CDR1 as LGHNT and CDR2 as FRNRAP. As DNA, the CDR3 is TGTGCTAGTGGTCCCCCCGCCAGCGGGCTGAATGGCTACACCTTC. This gives the protein CASGPPASGLNGYTF. Together with reference TRBV12-5 and TRBJ1-2, the CDR3 gives the full variable domain: DARVTQTPRHKVTEMGQEVTMRCQPILGHNTVFWYRQTMMQGLELLAYFRNRAPLDDSGMPKDRFSAEMPDATLATLKIQPSEPRDSAVYFCASGPPASGLNGYTFGSGTRLTVV.

The chain couples TRBV13 to TRBJ2-7; 11 bases are a match to TRBD2. The CDR3 covers 18 residues. V lost 4 bases, J lost 1 base, and 12 bases stayed unmatched. Germline lookup yields CDR1 PRHDT and CDR2 FYEKMQ (reference sequence). The CDR3 bases are TGTGCCAGCAGCTCCGCGCGGACTAGCGGGCAACATTCCTACGAGCAGTACTTC. Its translation is CASSSARTSGQHSYEQYF.

CDR3 coding DNA: TGTGCCAGCAGTCCTCTAGCGGGAGGGCTTAATGAGCAGTTCTTC. Translating it yields CASSPLAGGLNEQFF. This rearrangement joins TRBV5-4 to TRBJ2-1; TRBD2 aligns across 12 bases. Germline V gene lookup returns CDR1 SGHNT and CDR2 YYREEE (reference sequence). The CDR3 extends over 15 amino acids. Trimming took 5 bases from V and 7 from J; bases not matched to a gene: 7.

This CDR3 reads CASSAQLGDTEAFF. The CDR3 DNA sequence: TGTGCCAGCAGCGCCCAGCTGGGGGACACTGAAGCTTTCTTT. V and J are TRBV9 and TRBJ1-1; TRBD1 might be the D (5 bases). The V gene lost 3 bases and the J gene lost 3 bases, with 12 bases spanning the gap. The V gene's germline CDR1 is SGDLS and CDR2 YYNGEE. The CDR3 length is 14 residues. Looking up the rest from reference TRBV9 and TRBJ1-1 gives the full variable domain: DSGVTQTPKHLITATGQRVTLRCSPRSGDLSVYWYQQSLDQGLQFLIQYYNGEERAKGNILERFSAQQFPDLHSELNLSSLELGDSALYFCASSAQLGDTEAFFGQGTRLTVV.

This clone was seen only once. V and J are TRBV6-1 and TRBJ2-5, with D possibly matching TRBD1 (6 bases). From germline, CDR1 is MNHNS and CDR2 SASEGT. The CDR3 is 16 residues long. V was trimmed by 3 bases and J by 1 base, leaving 15 bases between them. The CDR3 DNA reads as TGTGCCAGCAGTGACCCCTTTAGGGGGTTCCAAGAGACCCAGTACTTC. Its translation is CASSDPFRGFQETQYF.

This clone was picked up one time. CDR3: CASSLAQIFGVTGANVLTF. CDR3 nucleotides: TGTGCCAGCAGCTTAGCGCAAATCTTCGGAGTAACTGGGGCCAACGTCCTGACTTTC. The rearrangement uses TRBV7-8 and TRBJ2-6; D uncertain. V gave up 0 bases and J gave up 2 bases, with 17 bases separating them. Germline V gene lookup returns CDR1 SGHVS and CDR2 FQNEAQ. This CDR3 is built from 19 residues.

The chain uses TRBV7-2 and TRBJ2-3, with D possibly matching TRBD2 (5 bases). The CDR3 length is 14 residues. The V gene lost 4 bases and the J gene lost 6 bases, with 14 bases spanning the gap. CDR1 SGHTA and CDR2 FQGNSA come from the germline V gene. The DNA of the CDR3 is TGTGCCAGCAGCTCACTAGGCCGAGCGGATACGCAGTATTTT. Protein product: CASSSLGRADTQYF.

The chain couples TRBV19 to TRBJ2-1; unclear D gene. V was shortened by 6 bases and J by 0 bases, with 12 bases between the two germline ends. CDR1 is LNHDA, CDR2 SQIVND, per germline (reference sequence). This CDR3 has 15 residues. This CDR3 reads CASSPSAVSYNEQFF. The CDR3 nucleotides are TGTGCCAGTAGCCCGTCTGCGGTCTCCTACAATGAGCAGTTCTTC.

This clone was seen a single time. The CDR3 here is CASGTRTGAYNEQFF. For the CDR3, the DNA is TGCGCCAGCGGAACGCGGACTGGGGCCTACAATGAGCAGTTCTTC. V is TRBV5-1 and J is TRBJ2-1; perhaps TRBD2 as D (5 bases). Trimming removed 7 bases from V and 2 bases from J, with 16 bases in between. Looked up from germline, CDR1 is SGHRS and CDR2 is YFSETQ. The CDR3 is made up of 15 amino acids.

This clone was seen a single time. The chain joins TRBV4-2 to TRBJ2-1, with D possibly being TRBD2 (5 bases). Germline CDR1 and CDR2: LGHNA and YNFKEQ. Trimming took 3 bases from V and 0 from J, leaving 12 bases between them. This CDR3 is built from 16 residues. CDR3 nucleotides: TGTGCCAGCAGCCAGGATTTACGGGGCTCCTACAATGAGCAGTTCTTC. Translating it yields CASSQDLRGSYNEQFF.

The V and J genes are TRBV7-6 and TRBJ2-7; possibly TRBD2 for D (5 bases). CDR3 length: 16 residues. CDR1 and CDR2 from the germline V gene are SGHVS and FNYEAQ. Trimming removed 2 bases from V and 7 bases from J, with 21 bases in between. The CDR3 sequence is CASSLNLPEVPGEQYF. In DNA, the CDR3 is TGTGCCAGCAGCTTAAACCTGCCGGAGGTTCCGGGAGAGCAGTACTTC.

The rearrangement joins TRBV5-6 to TRBJ2-1, with TRBD1 identical over 9 bases. Looked up from germline, CDR1 is SGHDT and CDR2 is YYEEEE. Trimming took 6 bases from V and 8 from J; bases not matched to a gene: 12. The CDR3 contains 15 residues. CDR3 bases: TGTGCCAGCATCTCCGGGACAGGGTACGCTGATGAGCAGTTCTTC. This encodes CASISGTGYADEQFF.

V is TRBV7-9 and J is TRBJ2-7, with D unclear. Germline V gene sequence: CDR1 SEHNR, CDR2 FQNEAQ (reference sequence). The CDR3 is made up of 16 amino acids. The V end was cut by 0 bases, the J end by 4 bases, with 16 bases between. In DNA, the CDR3 is TGTGCCAGCAGCTTAGCGGCCGGGCCCTCTGATTACGAGCAGTACTTC. Translating it yields CASSLAAGPSDYEQYF.

The chain carries TRBV4-3 and TRBJ2-2; tentative D call: TRBD2 (6 bases). Germline V CDR1 and CDR2: LGHNA, YSLEER. The CDR3 totals 15 residues. V was cut by 0 bases and J by 7 bases, with 12 bases left in between. The CDR3 DNA reads TGCGCCAGCAGCCAAGATCGGGGGTTCATCGGGGAGCTGTTTTTT. Translated: CASSQDRGFIGELFF.

The V and J genes are TRBV9 and TRBJ1-3; tentative D call: TRBD1 (6 bases). Germline CDR1 reads SGDLS; CDR2 reads YYNGEE. V gave up 5 bases and J gave up 3 bases, with 15 bases separating them. The CDR3 is 15 amino acids. Here the CDR3 reads CASRKDGGFGNTIYF. The CDR3 DNA sequence: TGTGCCAGCAGAAAAGATGGGGGCTTTGGAAACACCATATATTTT.

V usage is TRBV5-8 and J usage is TRBJ2-3; D call uncertain. Trimming took off 6 bases at V and 3 bases at J, with 5 bases between the two ends. In germline, CDR1 is SGHTS, CDR2 YDEGEE. CDR3 length: 11 amino acids. Written as DNA, the CDR3 is TGTGCCAGCACCGATACAGATACGCAGTATTTT. Translated: CASTDTDTQYF.

V is TRBV11-2 and J is TRBJ2-5; D is unclear. The V and J ends lost 3 bases and 1 base respectively, with 6 bases between them. Germline CDR1 and CDR2: SGHAT and FQNNGV. This CDR3 region has 13 residues. The CDR3 coding sequence is TGTGCCAGCAGCTTCAGACGCCAAGAGACCCAGTACTTC. Protein sequence: CASSFRRQETQYF.

The V and J genes are TRBV7-2 and TRBJ1-2; D is uncertain. The germline V gene has CDR1 SGHTA and CDR2 FQGNSA. Trimming took 2 bases from V and 3 from J, leaving 4 bases between them. The CDR3 length is 12 residues. CDR3: CASSLTYYGYTF. CDR3 DNA sequence: TGTGCCAGCAGCTTAACCTACTATGGCTACACCTTC.

This rearrangement joins TRBV12-5 to TRBJ2-3; maybe TRBD2 (6 bases). Per the germline V gene, CDR1 is LGHNT and CDR2 is FRNRAP. The V gene lost 2 bases and the J gene lost 3 bases, with 12 bases spanning the gap. The CDR3 contains 15 residues. CDR3 in amino acids: CASGLSSEITDTQYF. The DNA for the CDR3 is TGTGCTAGTGGTTTGTCTAGCGAGATTACAGATACGCAGTATTTT.

This chain's CDR3 is CASSRPEETQYF. The CDR3 bases are TGCGCCAGCAGCCGCCCCGAAGAGACCCAGTACTTC. The V call is TRBV5-1, the J call TRBJ2-5; no reliable D call. Trimming stripped 4 bases from V and 3 bases from J, with 7 bases between. Germline lookup yields CDR1 SGHRS and CDR2 YFSETQ. The length of the CDR3 is 12 residues.